These 29 T cell receptor beta chains came from one sample sequenced in a study of blood T cell repertoires in COVID-19. Only in-frame clones appear in the TCRdb table, and some are missing; sequencing was by immunoSEQ multiplex PCR. The sample includes 150,000 to 200,000 clones, more than 85% of them seen just once. Material for sequencing was peripheral blood. Receptors originate from an older woman with COVID-19, enrolled during active disease.

The chain is built from TRBV7-9 and TRBJ1-2; TRBD1 matches at 8 bases. The length of the CDR3 is 14 residues. Germline CDR1 SEHNR, CDR2 FQNEAQ (reference sequence). V shed 5 bases and J 8 bases; nucleotides not matched to a gene: 10. CDR3 residues: CASSLSPGTGGYTF. CDR3 nucleotides: TGTGCCAGCAGCCTCTCCCCCGGGACAGGCGGCTACACCTTC. The entire variable domain, with the rest obtained from reference TRBV7-9 and TRBJ1-2, is as follows: DTGVSQNPRHKITKRGQNVTFRCDPISEHNRLYWYRQTLGQGPEFLTYFQNEAQLEKSRLLSDRFSAERPKGSFSTLEIQRTEQGDSAMYLCASSLSPGTGGYTFGSGTRLTVV.

The chain couples TRBV9 to TRBJ2-6; D unclear. V shed 3 bases and J shed 4 bases, with 11 bases lying between them. The CDR3 consists of 15 residues. Germline V gene sequence: CDR1 SGDLS, CDR2 YYNGEE. The CDR3 here is CASSAGGAGANVLTF. The CDR3, as DNA: TGTGCCAGCAGCGCGGGTGGAGCGGGGGCCAACGTCCTGACTTTC.

The CDR3 loop is CASSLDRAEQFF. CDR3 DNA: TGTGCCAGCAGCTTGGACAGGGCTGAGCAGTTCTTC. This sequence joins TRBV11-2 and TRBJ2-1; TRBD1 matches at 8 bases. V lost 3 bases to trimming and J lost 9 bases; unmatched junction nucleotides: 1. CDR1 is SGHAT and CDR2 is FQNNGV in the germline V gene. The CDR3 has 12 amino acids.

The V gene is TRBV29-1, the J gene TRBJ1-4, with TRBD1 identical over 9 bases. Looked up from germline, CDR1 is SQVTM and CDR2 is ANQGSEA. J lost 0 bases, V lost 6 bases, and 5 bases had no gene match. There are 15 residues in the CDR3. CDR3: CSVGTGSTTNEKLFF. CDR3 coding DNA: TGCAGCGTCGGGACAGGGAGCACAACTAATGAAAAACTGTTTTTT. The variable domain in full, with the rest retrieved from reference TRBV29-1 and TRBJ1-4, is SAVISQKPSRDICQRGTSLTIQCQVDSQVTMMFWYRQQPGQSLTLIATANQGSEATYESGFVIDKFPISRPNLTFSTLTVSNMSPEDSSIYLCSVGTGSTTNEKLFFGSGTQLSVL.

The chain carries TRBV19 and TRBJ1-1, with a weak D call TRBD1 (6 bases). V was trimmed by 6 bases and J by 5 bases, leaving 13 bases between them. The CDR3 has 13 amino acids. The V gene's germline CDR1 is LNHDA and CDR2 SQIVND (reference sequence). The CDR3: CASRMGGLTEAFF. The CDR3, as DNA: TGTGCCAGTAGGATGGGGGGGCTTACTGAAGCTTTCTTT.

This chain connects TRBV5-1 to TRBJ2-2, with TRBD1 matching 7 bases. The germline V gene has CDR1 SGHRS and CDR2 YFSETQ. The V segment lost 4 bases and the J segment 6 bases; nucleotides outside the gene matches: 6. The CDR3 runs to 14 residues. The CDR3 DNA reads as TGCGCCAGCAGCCTGGCGCAGGGGGCCGGGGAGCTGTTTTTT. This sequence encodes CASSLAQGAGELFF.

CDR3 DNA sequence: TGTGCCAGCAGTGTATCGGAGGGGTCCCACGAGCAGTACTTC. It is translated as CASSVSEGSHEQYF. V and J are TRBV6-4 and TRBJ2-7, with D possibly being TRBD2 (6 bases). V lost 4 bases to trimming and J lost 5 bases, with 15 bases between them. The CDR3 has 14 amino acids. Germline values: CDR1 MRHNA, CDR2 SNTAGT.

V usage is TRBV18 and J usage is TRBJ1-1; D perhaps matches TRBD1 (6 bases). The CDR3 consists of 12 residues. V was clipped by 3 bases and J by 6 bases, with 8 bases between them. Germline assignment: CDR1 KGHSH and CDR2 LQKENI. In nucleotides, the CDR3 is TGTGCCAGCTCACCGGGGGGGCCTGAAGCTTTCTTT. Translated, it gives CASSPGGPEAFF.

This chain connects TRBV6-1 to TRBJ2-7, with a weak D call TRBD2 (6 bases). Trimming left V 2 bases short and J 6 bases short, with 8 bases between. The germline CDR1 and CDR2 sequences are MNHNS and SASEGT. CDR3 length: 12 residues. CDR3: CASSEYGGEQYF. The CDR3 nucleotides are TGTGCCAGCAGTGAATACGGGGGCGAGCAGTACTTC.

The V gene is TRBV3-1 (or the pseudogene TRBV3-2), the J gene TRBJ2-7; 7 positions agree with TRBD2. The germline CDR1 and CDR2 sequences are LGHDT and YNNKEL (reference sequence). Trimming cost V 0 bases and J 6 bases; bases outside gene matches: 8. The CDR3 spans 15 residues. In DNA form, the CDR3 reads TGTGCCAGCAGCCAAGAATCAGCGGGGTATACCGAGCAGTACTTC. This codes for CASSQESAGYTEQYF.

The chain recombines TRBV29-1 with TRBJ1-1, with D possibly being TRBD1 (6 bases). Germline values: CDR1 SQVTM, CDR2 ANQGSEA. This CDR3 region has 14 residues. Trimming removed 6 bases from V and 4 bases from J, with 18 bases in between. The CDR3 DNA follows: TGCAGCGTCCCCAAGGCGGAAGGGGGCACTGAAGCTTTCTTT. It codes for CSVPKAEGGTEAFF.

Concerning this clone itself: At one boundary the junction diverges from the germline segment, which might be a read error. The chain has TRBV20-1 and TRBJ1-2; 8 nucleotides align to TRBD1. This CDR3 comprises 10 residues. Germline V gene data show CDR1 as DFQATT and CDR2 as SNEGSKA (reference sequence). The CDR3, as DNA: TGCAGTGCTTCTAGACAGGGGTTACACTTC. Translated, it gives CSASRQGLHF.

The chain is built from TRBV5-1 and TRBJ2-5; 8 positions match TRBD1. J was trimmed by 0 bases and V by 4 bases; bases with no gene match: 2. The CDR3 length is 14 residues. CDR1 SGHRS and CDR2 YFSETQ come from the germline V gene. CDR3 protein: CASSGQGNQETQYF. The CDR3, as DNA: TGCGCCAGCAGCGGACAGGGAAACCAAGAGACCCAGTACTTC.

The chain combines TRBV3-1 (or the pseudogene TRBV3-2) with TRBJ1-4; no clear D gene. The CDR3 has 16 amino acids. The germline gives CDR1 LGHDT, CDR2 YNNKEL (reference sequence). Between the trimmed V and J ends, which lost 0 bases and 7 bases, there was a span of 15 bases. DNA for the CDR3: TGTGCCAGCAGCCAAGATAAAAAGAAACTCATTGAAAAACTGTTTTTT. Translating it yields CASSQDKKKLIEKLFF.

The J gene is TRBJ2-1, the V gene TRBV2; D is uncertain. The CDR3 is 12 amino acids. Germline CDR1 and CDR2: SNHLY and FYNNEI. V lost 4 bases, J lost 4 bases, and 5 bases lay in between. This CDR3 is CASSGRYNEQFF. The CDR3 coding sequence is TGTGCCAGCAGTGGTCGGTACAATGAGCAGTTCTTC.

CDR3 DNA sequence: TGTGCCAGCAGCCAAGTTTCCAGGCTGGCGGGGGGGCATGGCGGGGAGCTGTTTTTT. The encoded protein is CASSQVSRLAGGHGGELFF. The chain is built from TRBV4-2 and TRBJ2-2; 9 bases match TRBD2. V was pared by 1 base and J by 7 bases, with 16 bases of the junction left unmatched. Germline CDR1 reads LGHNA; CDR2 reads YNFKEQ. The CDR3 is 19 amino acids.

This clone came up a few times. The chain is built from TRBV25-1 and TRBJ1-4, with 7 bases that match TRBD1. Germline values: CDR1 MGHDK, CDR2 SYGVNS. The J segment lost 8 bases and the V segment lost 4 bases, leaving 7 bases of the junction unmatched. The CDR3 spans 14 residues. CDR3 nucleotides: TGTGCCAGCAGTGCTACAGGGGTTGGGGAAAAACTGTTTTTT. Amino acids: CASSATGVGEKLFF.

Only one count was recorded for this clone. The gene calls are TRBV9 and TRBJ1-1; TRBD1 might be the D (5 bases). Trimming took off 0 bases at V and 3 bases at J, with 18 bases between the two ends. The CDR3 covers 17 residues. CDR1 is SGDLS and CDR2 is YYNGEE in the germline V gene. DNA of the CDR3: TGTGCCAGCAGCGTAGGATCTACAGTGGGGCTCGACACTGAAGCTTTCTTT. Amino acids: CASSVGSTVGLDTEAFF. Full variable domain (outside the CDR3, taken from reference TRBV9 and TRBJ1-1): DSGVTQTPKHLITATGQRVTLRCSPRSGDLSVYWYQQSLDQGLQFLIQYYNGEERAKGNILERFSAQQFPDLHSELNLSSLELGDSALYFCASSVGSTVGLDTEAFFGQGTRLTVV.

The chain links TRBV5-1 to TRBJ2-7; TRBD2 might be the D (5 bases). CDR1 SGHRS and CDR2 YFSETQ come from the germline V gene. V was shortened by 0 bases and J by 7 bases, with 11 bases between the two germline ends. This CDR3 spans 13 amino acids. The CDR3 nucleotides read TGCGCCAGCAGCTTGGTTGGGAGTAGGGAGCAGTACTTC. It translates to CASSLVGSREQYF.

DNA of the CDR3: TGCGCCAGCAGCTTGGGTCCCCTGGGACAGAACACTGAAGCTTTCTTT. It translates to CASSLGPLGQNTEAFF. The genes are TRBV5-1 and TRBJ1-1; possible D gene TRBD1, 6 bases. Trimming removed 0 bases at V and 1 base at J, with 13 bases between. The CDR3 sequence is 16 residues long. Germline V gene sequence: CDR1 SGHRS, CDR2 YFSETQ.

V usage is TRBV5-1 and J usage is TRBJ2-1, with D tentatively TRBD1 (5 bases). The CDR3 consists of 16 residues. Trimming removed 2 bases at V and 0 bases at J, with 12 bases between. In germline, CDR1 is SGHRS, CDR2 YFSETQ. This CDR3 is CASSFRQSSSYNEQFF. The DNA of the CDR3 is TGCGCCAGCAGCTTCCGACAGTCGAGCTCCTACAATGAGCAGTTCTTC.

This clone was observed a single time. V usage is TRBV6-4 and J usage is TRBJ1-6; D gene uncertain. This CDR3 comprises 16 residues. V gave up 0 bases and J gave up 6 bases, with 12 bases separating them. The germline V gene encodes CDR1 MRHNA and CDR2 SNTAGT. CDR3: CASSDSARSGNSPLHF. Written as DNA, the CDR3 is TGTGCCAGCAGTGACTCGGCGAGGTCCGGTAATTCACCCCTCCACTTT.

The chain combines TRBV2 with TRBJ2-1; TRBD2 agrees at 10 bases. The germline CDR1 and CDR2 sequences are SNHLY and FYNNEI. The V and J ends lost 3 bases and 1 base, in that order; junction bases with no gene match: 9. The CDR3 is 18 residues long. The CDR3 region is CASSETRGSGGSYNEQFF. In nucleotides, the CDR3 is TGTGCCAGCAGTGAGACACGTGGTAGCGGGGGGTCCTACAATGAGCAGTTCTTC.

This clone was seen just once. This chain uses TRBV19 with TRBJ2-3; 7 positions match TRBD2. The CDR3 is 16 amino acids. V shed 4 bases and J 2 bases; nucleotides not matched to a gene: 9. Looked up from germline, CDR1 is LNHDA and CDR2 is SQIVND (reference sequence). Written as DNA, the CDR3 is TGTGCCAGTAGTAGAAGACTAGCAGGAGACACAGATACGCAGTATTTT. This codes for CASSRRLAGDTDTQYF.

The genes are TRBV14 and TRBJ1-2; D is ambiguous. Germline lookup yields CDR1 SGHDN and CDR2 FVKESK. V was pared by 2 bases and J by 4 bases, with 8 bases between. The CDR3 contains 13 residues. CDR3 region: CASSQRLSYGYTF. CDR3 sequence (DNA): TGTGCCAGCAGCCAACGTCTCTCCTATGGCTACACCTTC.

The CDR3 spells CASSLEHREADTQYF. CDR3 nucleotide sequence: TGCGCCAGCAGCTTGGAACACAGGGAAGCAGATACGCAGTATTTT. The J gene is TRBJ2-3, the V gene TRBV5-1, with a weak D call TRBD1 (6 bases). The V and J ends lost 0 bases and 4 bases respectively, with 12 bases between them. This CDR3 region has 15 residues. Germline V gives CDR1 SGHRS, CDR2 YFSETQ.

The chain couples TRBV12-3 or TRBV12-4 to TRBJ2-7, with D perhaps TRBD1 (6 bases). The CDR3 is 13 amino acids. V was pared by 1 base and J by 3 bases, with 7 bases between. The CDR3 coding sequence is TGTGCCAGCAGTTTAGGGGGGCGCTACGAGCAGTACTTC. Its protein product is CASSLGGRYEQYF.

V usage is TRBV6-5 and J usage is TRBJ1-3; D is possibly TRBD1 (5 bases). This CDR3 spans 15 amino acids. Per the germline V gene, CDR1 is MNHEY and CDR2 is SVGAGI. V was cut by 0 bases and J by 7 bases, with 13 bases left in between. CDR3: CASSYSLRGRNTIYF. DNA for the CDR3: TGTGCCAGCAGTTACTCTTTGCGGGGGAGGAACACCATATATTTT.

The gene calls are TRBV4-3 and TRBJ2-2; D gene uncertain. The CDR3 totals 14 residues. Trimming removed 4 bases from V and 4 bases from J, with 10 bases in between. Germline V lookup: CDR1 LGHNA, CDR2 YSLEER. In DNA, the CDR3 is TGCGCCAGCAGCCGCGGCACGAGCACCGGGGAGCTGTTTTTT. As protein: CASSRGTSTGELFF.